This T cell receptor (beta chain) originates from a study of blood T cell repertoires in COVID-19. Looking at the study overall: Acute and convalescent COVID-19 specimens originated in the United States, Italy and Spain. T cells, B-cell-depleted T cells, or PBMCs provided the cDNA or gDNA that served as material.

This CDR3 is 15 amino acids long. V gave up 4 bases and J gave up 5 bases, with 15 bases separating them. The V gene's germline CDR1 is SGHDT and CDR2 YYEEEE. TCRdb's table, derived via immunoSEQ multiplex PCR, lists solely in-frame clones and lacks some. The data show under 500,000 clones, around 89% seen once. This chain uses TRBV5-6 with TRBJ2-2, with D perhaps TRBD2 (7 bases). The sequenced material came from peripheral blood. This receptor was obtained from a woman in her twenties or thirties with acute or convalescent COVID-19. CDR3 sequence: CASSPVGGGTGELFF. CDR3 bases: TGTGCCAGCAGCCCCGTGGGAGGGGGAACCGGGGAGCTGTTTTTT.